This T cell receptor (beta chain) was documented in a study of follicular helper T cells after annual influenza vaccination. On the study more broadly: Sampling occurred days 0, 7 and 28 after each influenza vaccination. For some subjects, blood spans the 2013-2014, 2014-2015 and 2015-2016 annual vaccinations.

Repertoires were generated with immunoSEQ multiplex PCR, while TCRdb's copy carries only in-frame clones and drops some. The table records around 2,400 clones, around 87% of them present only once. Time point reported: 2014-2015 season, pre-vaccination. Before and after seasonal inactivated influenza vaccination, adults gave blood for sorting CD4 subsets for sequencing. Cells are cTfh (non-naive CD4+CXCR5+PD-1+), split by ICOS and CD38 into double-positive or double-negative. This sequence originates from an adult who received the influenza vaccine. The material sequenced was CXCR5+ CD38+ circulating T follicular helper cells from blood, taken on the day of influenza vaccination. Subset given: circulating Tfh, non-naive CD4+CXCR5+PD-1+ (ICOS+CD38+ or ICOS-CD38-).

CDR3 DNA: TGTGCCAGCAGCTACGTCAACGCAGGATTCGACACCGGGGAGCTGTTTTTT. Amino acids: CASSYVNAGFDTGELFF. The chain has TRBV11-2 and TRBJ2-2; D is ambiguous. Per germline, CDR1 SGHAT and CDR2 FQNNGV. The CDR3 contains 17 residues. Trimming shortened V by 4 bases and J by 3 bases, and 18 bases separated the two germline ends.